The 19 T cell receptor beta chains below all came from one sample that was sequenced in a study of post-analysis software for immune sequencing data. Notes on the study in general: The study found TRBV5-6, TRBV5-1 and TRBV20-1 among five or six TRBV segments more frequent in patients than controls.

These receptors have no identified antigens. Every TCR beta cDNA library bore unique molecular identifiers. TCRdb fed the PCR reads into MiXCR, producing one record per CDR3 protein. Of hundreds of thousands of distinct CDR3 sequences in the sample, just under 30% are singletons; the top ten hold roughly 0.57%. The sequenced sample consisted of blood. The receptors here all came from a girl under 18 with multiple sclerosis.

This clonotype was observed a handful of times. The J gene is TRBJ2-4, the V gene TRBV10-3; D call uncertain. Germline V gives CDR1 ENHRY, CDR2 SYGVKD. The V end lost 2 bases, the J end lost 7 bases, and 3 bases lay between the germline ends. This CDR3 contains 11 residues. The CDR3 loop is CAISEGNIQYF. The DNA of the CDR3 is TGTGCCATCAGTGAGGGGAACATTCAGTACTTC.

The J gene is TRBJ2-2, the V gene TRBV29-1; TRBD1 agrees at 10 bases. V dropped 7 bases and J dropped 2; count of bases not matched to a gene: 4. CDR3 length: 14 amino acids. CDR1 is SQVTM, CDR2 ANQGSEA, per germline. The CDR3 sequence is CSATTGGNTGELFF. The CDR3 nucleotides are TGCAGCGCCACGACAGGGGGCAACACCGGGGAGCTGTTTTTT.

This clonotype was picked up a small number of times. The V gene is TRBV18, the J gene TRBJ2-5; D call uncertain. The germline V gene encodes CDR1 KGHSH and CDR2 LQKENI. This CDR3 spans 12 amino acids. The V gene lost 2 bases and the J gene lost 7 bases, with 8 bases spanning the gap. The DNA of the CDR3 is TGTGCCAGCTCACCATATCGGCGGACCCAGTACTTC. Protein: CASSPYRRTQYF.

The rearrangement links TRBV20-1 to TRBJ2-1; D is undetermined. CDR1 DFQATT and CDR2 SNEGSKA come from the germline V gene (reference sequence). This CDR3 has 10 amino acids. CDR3 residues: CRVQRNEQFF. CDR3 DNA sequence: TGCAGGGTACAGCGAAATGAGCAGTTCTTC.

This clonotype showed up just a few times. The rearrangement joins TRBV28 to TRBJ2-7; D is unclear. This CDR3 comprises 13 residues. V gave up 5 bases and J gave up 2 bases, with 10 bases separating them. The V gene's germline CDR1 is MDHEN and CDR2 SYDVKM. The CDR3 DNA sequence: TGTGCCAGCAGTCCCACCCCAACCTACGAGCAGTACTTC. This gives the protein CASSPTPTYEQYF.

The chain employs TRBV20-1 and TRBJ2-3; 12 positions match TRBD2. The germline V gene has CDR1 DFQATT and CDR2 SNEGSKA (reference sequence). The CDR3 is made up of 17 amino acids. The trim removed 4 bases at V and 1 base at J, leaving 9 bases unmatched. The CDR3 reads CSATVPSGGAGTDTQYF. The CDR3 DNA sequence: TGCAGTGCTACCGTCCCTAGCGGGGGGGCCGGCACAGATACGCAGTATTTT.

There are a few counts of this clonotype. The chain couples TRBV5-6 to TRBJ1-4; no firm D call. Germline V gives CDR1 SGHDT, CDR2 YYEEEE. This CDR3 region has 15 residues. The V and J ends lost 0 bases and 4 bases respectively, with 10 bases between them. In DNA, the CDR3 is TGTGCCAGCAGCTTGGGAGGTCCGGGTAATGAAAAACTGTTTTTT. Its translation is CASSLGGPGNEKLFF. The full variable domain, completed using reference TRBV5-6 and TRBJ1-4, is DAGVTQSPTHLIKTRGQQVTLRCSPKSGHDTVSWYQQALGQGPQFIFQYYEEEERQRGNFPDRFSGHQFPNYSSELNVNALLLGDSALYLCASSLGGPGNEKLFFGSGTQLSVL.

The chain recombines TRBV15 with TRBJ2-7, with D unclear. The J call may be mistaken, given a closer DNA end match to TRBJ2-5. The CDR3 covers 15 residues. Germline V lookup: CDR1 LNHNV, CDR2 YYDKDF (reference sequence). This CDR3 reads CATSTQKGVVETQYF. The CDR3 nucleotides are TGTGCCACCAGCACACAAAAGGGCGTCGTCGAGACCCAGTACTTC.

This clonotype was found a few times. The J gene is TRBJ2-5, the V gene TRBV7-2; the D gene is possibly TRBD1 (5 bases). This CDR3 is 15 amino acids long. Germline CDR1 SGHTA, CDR2 FQGNSA. V lost 1 base to trimming and J lost 4 bases, with 13 bases between them. CDR3 sequence: CASSLGAGLSETQYF. As DNA, the CDR3 is TGTGCCAGCAGCTTAGGGGCAGGGCTGTCAGAGACCCAGTACTTC.

This chain uses TRBV29-1 with TRBJ1-4; TRBD1 matches 11 bases. The junction had 1 base not matched to a gene; V was cut back by 6 bases and J by 10 bases. The CDR3 runs 11 residues. The germline CDR1 and CDR2 sequences are SQVTM and ANQGSEA. Here the CDR3 DNA reads TGCAGCGTGGGGACAGGGGGAAAACTGTTTTTT. This codes for CSVGTGGKLFF. Together with reference TRBV29-1 and TRBJ1-4, the CDR3 gives the full variable domain: SAVISQKPSRDICQRGTSLTIQCQVDSQVTMMFWYRQQPGQSLTLIATANQGSEATYESGFVIDKFPISRPNLTFSTLTVSNMSPEDSSIYLCSVGTGGKLFFGSGTQLSVL.

V is TRBV7-2 and J is TRBJ2-7; no reliable D call. Trimming pared 3 bases from V and 9 bases from J, leaving 18 bases between. The CDR3 is 14 amino acids. Germline V gene lookup returns CDR1 SGHTA and CDR2 FQGNSA. CDR3 loop: CASSFRELQHGQYF. For the CDR3, the DNA is TGTGCCAGCAGCTTCAGAGAGCTGCAGCACGGGCAGTACTTC.

Here the CDR3 reads CSAKTQGQTQYF. CDR3 bases: TGCAGTGCTAAGACACAGGGGCAGACCCAGTACTTC. The rearrangement uses TRBV20-1 and TRBJ2-5; 7 bases are a match to TRBD1. Trimming removed 4 bases from V and 6 bases from J; junction bases left unmatched: 5. The CDR3 is 12 amino acids. CDR1 is DFQATT, CDR2 SNEGSKA, per germline (reference sequence).

This clonotype was detected a few times. The chain links TRBV9 to TRBJ2-1; 7 nucleotides line up with TRBD2. Losses at the gene ends were 3 bases for V and 7 bases for J; bases not matched to a gene: 10. The CDR3 totals 15 residues. Germline V gives CDR1 SGDLS, CDR2 YYNGEE. In nucleotides, the CDR3 is TGTGCCAGCAGCGCAGTGATCGGGGGGAGGAATGAGCAGTTCTTC. Translated, it gives CASSAVIGGRNEQFF.

Of note for this clonotype: This may come from a read error, since a much larger clone is one base off. This chain connects TRBV7-2 to TRBJ2-4; TRBD2 agrees at 12 bases. The CDR3 consists of 19 residues. CDR1 and CDR2 from the germline V gene are SGHTA and FQGNSA. The CDR3 spells CASSLQTSGRRMTKNIRYF. In DNA, the CDR3 is TGTGCCAGCAGCTTGCAGACTAGCGGGAGAAGGATGACCAAAAACATTCGGTACTTC.

The genes are TRBV5-5 and TRBJ2-3; 10 bases align to TRBD2. There are 17 residues in the CDR3. V lost 4 bases and J lost 1; bases outside the gene matches: 9. Germline loops: CDR1 SGHKS, CDR2 YYEKEE (reference sequence). The CDR3 DNA follows: TGTGCCAGCAGCCCTCCTCTAGCGGGGGTCCGCACAGATACGCAGTATTTT. It is translated as CASSPPLAGVRTDTQYF.

The chain couples TRBV5-6 to TRBJ2-7; 10 positions agree with TRBD1. Germline CDR1 reads SGHDT; CDR2 reads YYEEEE. This CDR3 region has 16 residues. Trimming removed 3 bases from V and 1 base from J; junction bases left unmatched: 7. CDR3 protein: CASSSYDRGPSYEQYF. The CDR3 bases are TGTGCCAGCAGCTCCTATGACAGGGGGCCATCCTACGAGCAGTACTTC.

This clonotype was counted only a few times. CDR3 amino acids: CASSQGPSSPDTQYF. The CDR3 DNA reads as TGCGCCAGCAGCCAAGGGCCCAGTTCCCCAGATACGCAGTATTTT. The genes are TRBV4-1 and TRBJ2-3; D ambiguous. CDR3 length: 15 amino acids. Germline V gene sequence: CDR1 MGHRA, CDR2 YSYEKL. With 1 base removed from V and 4 bases from J, the gap between germline ends came to 12 bases.

This chain joins TRBV27 and TRBJ2-1; 7 bases agree with TRBD1. Germline values: CDR1 MNHEY, CDR2 SMNVEV (reference sequence). Trimming took 4 bases from V and 13 from J; bases not matched to a gene: 4. The CDR3 is made up of 11 amino acids. Here the CDR3 DNA reads TGTGCCAGCAGTTCTTACAGGGGCCAGTTCTTC. Its translation is CASSSYRGQFF.

This clonotype was recorded a few times. The chain joins TRBV6-1 to TRBJ2-3, with 13 bases that match TRBD2. Germline CDR1 MNHNS, CDR2 SASEGT. This CDR3 has 18 amino acids. After removal of 3 bases from V and 0 bases from J, the junction contained 6 bases not matched to a gene. For the CDR3, the DNA is TGTGCCAGCAGTGACTTACCGGGACTAGCGGGGAGCACAGATACGCAGTATTTT. Residues: CASSDLPGLAGSTDTQYF.